Following are 25 T cell receptor beta chains from one sample sequenced in a study of shared clonotypes between healthy human individuals. TCRdb keeps only in-frame clones here, not all; method: immunoSEQ multiplex PCR. The table has a few hundred thousand clones, around 80% seen once. The sample comprised PBMCs. Source of these receptors: a woman in her 40s in good health. Some clones in this sample may be carry-over from other donors' samples.

This chain uses TRBV4-2 with TRBJ1-2, with 7 nucleotides matching TRBD1. The CDR3 totals 18 residues. Trimming cost V 1 base and J 1 base; bases outside gene matches: 12. The germline CDR1 and CDR2 sequences are LGHNA and YNFKEQ. The CDR3 DNA reads TGTGCCAGCAGCCAAGTTTCGGACAGGAGTAGTTATAACTATGGCTACACCTTC. It specifies CASSQVSDRSSYNYGYTF.

Of note for this clone: One end of the junction fails to match germline, which may point to a read error. The rearrangement joins TRBV7-6 to TRBJ2-7; 9 bases align to TRBD1. This CDR3 is built from 13 residues. The germline V gene has CDR1 SGHVS and CDR2 FNYEAQ. The CDR3 DNA reads TGTGCCAGCAGCTTAGCAGGAGGGACAGGGTCAGACTTC. Translation: CASSLAGGTGSDF.

The table lists this clone with a count of one. This same CDR3 is encoded by further DNA sequences in the sample. The chain is built from TRBV6-6 and TRBJ2-7, with TRBD1 matching 10 bases. Trimming cost V 3 bases and J 2 bases; bases outside gene matches: 1. Germline V gene lookup returns CDR1 MNHNY and CDR2 SVGAGI (reference sequence). The CDR3 spans 14 residues. The CDR3 protein is CASSYGTGAYEQYF. CDR3 nucleotide sequence: TGTGCCAGCAGTTATGGGACAGGGGCCTACGAGCAGTACTTC.

J is TRBJ2-7 and V is TRBV6-1; D is uncertain. Deletions cut 2 bases from V and 0 bases from J, with 8 bases between. In germline, CDR1 is MNHNS, CDR2 SASEGT. The CDR3 length is 14 residues. CDR3 amino acids: CASSEMGISYEQYF. CDR3 DNA sequence: TGTGCCAGCAGTGAAATGGGAATCTCCTACGAGCAGTACTTC.

This chain joins TRBV6-5 and TRBJ1-2, with 11 bases aligning to TRBD1. The germline CDR1 and CDR2 sequences are MNHEY and SVGAGI. V dropped 5 bases and J dropped 6; count of bases not matched to a gene: 8. This CDR3 comprises 15 residues. CDR3 nucleotides: TGTGCCAGCAGTCAAGGACAGGGGGCCTGGGATGGCTACACCTTC. Encoded protein: CASSQGQGAWDGYTF.

The chain uses TRBV7-9 and TRBJ2-7, with unresolved D. Trimming took 3 bases from V and 9 from J, leaving 12 bases between them. There are 12 residues in the CDR3. Germline V gives CDR1 SEHNR, CDR2 FQNEAQ (reference sequence). The CDR3 spells CASSLSLNGQYF. The CDR3 DNA follows: TGTGCCAGCAGCTTGTCCCTAAATGGGCAGTACTTC.

The CDR3 DNA is TGTGCCAGAAGCTGGGGGAGCCTTAGCGGGAGCCTCAGGCAGACCCAGTACTTC. Residues: CARSWGSLSGSLRQTQYF. The chain employs TRBV5-3 and TRBJ2-5, with TRBD2 matching 9 bases. TRBV5-3 is an ORF, with its function uncertain. The V and J ends lost 3 bases and 6 bases, in that order; junction bases with no gene match: 18. The CDR3 is made up of 18 amino acids.

This clone was recorded at least ten times. Distinct nucleotide sequences in the sample also encode this CDR3. The chain recombines TRBV4-3 with TRBJ2-2; 10 nucleotides align to TRBD2. Losses at the gene ends were 1 base for V and 5 bases for J; bases not matched to a gene: 4. Germline V CDR1 and CDR2: LGHNA, YSLEER. The CDR3 loop spans 16 amino acids. The CDR3 region is CASSQVSGRGTGELFF. CDR3 in DNA: TGCGCCAGCAGCCAAGTCAGCGGGAGGGGAACCGGGGAGCTGTTTTTT.

CDR3 amino acids: CASSVDSGLVDNEQFF. CDR3 nucleotide sequence: TGTGCCAGCAGCGTAGATTCAGGGTTGGTTGACAATGAGCAGTTCTTC. This chain joins TRBV5-4 and TRBJ2-1; perhaps TRBD1 as D (5 bases). Deletions cut 4 bases from V and 5 bases from J, with 19 bases between. Germline V CDR1 and CDR2: SGHNT, YYREEE (reference sequence). This CDR3 is built from 16 residues.

This clone was seen at least ten times. This chain links TRBV6-4 with TRBJ2-1; 9 nucleotides align to TRBD2. Unmatched junction bases numbered 7, after V lost 0 bases and J lost 10 bases. Germline CDR1 and CDR2: MRHNA and SNTAGT. The CDR3 loop spans 15 amino acids. CDR3 in DNA: TGTGCCAGCAGTGACTCGGCGGGAGGGCGAGAAGAGCAGTTCTTC. It encodes CASSDSAGGREEQFF.

V gene TRBV4-2 combines with J gene TRBJ2-2, with D hard to call. CDR3 length equals 14 residues. Germline loops: CDR1 LGHNA, CDR2 YNFKEQ. Trimming removed 5 bases from V and 3 bases from J, with 10 bases in between. CDR3 nucleotides: TGTGCCAGCAGCTTGAAAGGGCACACCGGGGAGCTGTTTTTT. Translation: CASSLKGHTGELFF.

J is TRBJ2-1 and V is TRBV7-3; D may be TRBD2 (6 bases). The CDR3 extends over 12 amino acids. V was cut by 3 bases and J by 15 bases, with 15 bases left in between. CDR1 SGHTA and CDR2 FQGTGA come from the germline V gene. DNA of the CDR3: TGTGCCAGCAGCTTTGACGGCGGGATGCTGTTCTTC. It specifies CASSFDGGMLFF.

The chain combines TRBV2 with TRBJ1-4, with TRBD1 matching 9 bases. Germline values: CDR1 SNHLY, CDR2 FYNNEI. There are 13 residues in the CDR3. Trimming removed 7 bases from V and 8 bases from J; junction bases left unmatched: 5. DNA of the CDR3: TGTGCCAGCACCGGGACAGGGAACGAAAAACTGTTTTTT. This translates into CASTGTGNEKLFF.

Here the CDR3 reads CASVRDSGEKLFF. In DNA, the CDR3 is TGTGCCAGCGTTAGGGACTCGGGAGAAAAACTGTTTTTT. This rearrangement joins TRBV6-1 to TRBJ1-4; D might be TRBD1 (5 bases). Germline CDR1 reads MNHNS; CDR2 reads SASEGT. CDR3 length equals 13 residues. The V gene lost 8 bases and the J gene lost 8 bases, with 15 bases spanning the gap.

V and J are TRBV2 and TRBJ2-5; 15 nucleotides align to TRBD2. Trimming took 5 bases from V and 1 from J; bases not matched to a gene: 11. The CDR3 spans 19 residues. The germline gives CDR1 SNHLY, CDR2 FYNNEI. In DNA form, the CDR3 reads TGTGCCAGCAGTTACAGTTGGGGACTAGCGGGAGGTTCCCAAGAGACCCAGTACTTC. This codes for CASSYSWGLAGGSQETQYF.

The chain recombines TRBV2 with TRBJ2-7, with 10 bases identical to TRBD2. Losses at the gene ends were 3 bases for V and 3 bases for J; bases not matched to a gene: 5. In germline, CDR1 is SNHLY, CDR2 FYNNEI. The length of the CDR3 is 15 residues. The CDR3 loop reads CASSDSLAGVYEQYF. CDR3 nucleotide sequence: TGTGCCAGCAGTGACTCCCTAGCGGGAGTCTACGAGCAGTACTTC.

The chain couples TRBV30 to TRBJ2-2; 11 bases align to TRBD2. This CDR3 is 15 amino acids long. Per the germline V gene, CDR1 is GTSNPN and CDR2 is SVGIG (reference sequence). J was trimmed by 7 bases and V by 3 bases; bases with no gene match: 7. As DNA, the CDR3 is TGTGCCTGGAGGAAGACTAGCGGGATGGACGGGGAGCTGTTTTTT. Protein sequence: CAWRKTSGMDGELFF.

The chain carries TRBV30 and TRBJ1-5; no clear D. V gave up 0 bases and J gave up 7 bases, with 7 bases separating them. The CDR3 is 12 residues long. CDR1 and CDR2 from the germline V gene are GTSNPN and SVGIG (reference sequence). In nucleotides, the CDR3 is TGTGCCTGGAGTGTAGTTGGGCAGCCCCAGCATTTT. Protein: CAWSVVGQPQHF.

The genes are TRBV6-5 and TRBJ2-1; D possibly uses TRBD1 or TRBD2 (5 bases each). Looked up from germline, CDR1 is MNHEY and CDR2 is SVGAGI. The V gene lost 6 bases and the J gene lost 4 bases, with 16 bases spanning the gap. The CDR3 is made up of 15 amino acids. The CDR3 DNA sequence: TGTGCCAGCAGAACGACCGGGACGGCTTACAATGAGCAGTTCTTC. It translates to CASRTTGTAYNEQFF.

The chain combines TRBV15 with TRBJ1-2, with a tentative D call TRBD1 (6 bases). This CDR3 is 15 amino acids long. V was clipped by 1 base and J by 7 bases, with 16 bases between them. CDR1 is LNHNV and CDR2 is YYDKDF in the germline V gene (reference sequence). The CDR3 coding sequence is TGTGCCACCAGCAGAGCATTCAAACAGGGCGGTGGCTACACCTTC. It yields the protein CATSRAFKQGGGYTF.

In its sample, this clone was seen a few times. The same CDR3 can be traced to other DNA sequences in this sample. The chain joins TRBV28 to TRBJ2-7; D is uncertain. V lost 6 bases and J lost 4, with 7 bases in between. Germline V gene data show CDR1 as MDHEN and CDR2 as SYDVKM. This CDR3 is 11 amino acids long. The CDR3 DNA reads TGTGCCAGCAGCAGAGGTTACGAGCAGTACTTC. It codes for CASSRGYEQYF.

In this sample, this clone turned up a few times. The chain recombines TRBV27 with TRBJ2-3; 8 bases are shared with TRBD1. This CDR3 is built from 15 residues. V shed 4 bases, J shed 5 bases, and the junction held 8 bases outside the gene matches. Germline-derived CDR1 and CDR2 are MNHEY and SMNVEV (reference sequence). CDR3 DNA sequence: TGTGCCAGCAGTTCCCCCCGGACAGGGATAGATACGCAGTATTTT. Its protein is CASSSPRTGIDTQYF.

This clone was picked up one time. The rearrangement joins TRBV28 to TRBJ1-3; D might be TRBD1 (6 bases). The germline V gene has CDR1 MDHEN and CDR2 SYDVKM. Trimming removed 2 bases at V and 4 bases at J, with 9 bases between. The CDR3 has 14 residues. CDR3: CASSLTGHGNTIYF. The CDR3 DNA sequence: TGTGCCAGCAGTTTAACGGGACACGGAAACACCATATATTTT.

V is TRBV11-2 and J is TRBJ2-1; 7 positions agree with TRBD2. The germline CDR1 and CDR2 sequences are SGHAT and FQNNGV. CDR3 length: 14 residues. J gave up 3 bases and V 5 bases, and 4 bases lay outside the gene matches. The CDR3 DNA sequence: TGTGCCAGCAGCCACCGGGACTACTACAATGAGCAGTTCTTC. Encoded protein: CASSHRDYYNEQFF.

The sample holds a few counts of this clone. CDR3 region: CASSYGTSGSYEQYF. The CDR3 DNA sequence: TGTGCCAGCAGTTACGGGACTAGCGGCTCCTACGAGCAGTACTTC. The V and J genes are TRBV6-5 and TRBJ2-7; the match to TRBD2 covers 11 bases. V lost 2 bases to trimming and J lost 0 bases; unmatched junction nucleotides: 0. The CDR3 totals 15 residues. Germline V gene lookup returns CDR1 MNHEY and CDR2 SVGAGI.